This T cell receptor (beta chain) originates from a study of T cells in Graves' hyperthyroidism and ophthalmopathy. This clonotype was observed a few times. The TCR beta CDR3 regions underwent amplification using RNA transcripts as the source. Carried out on the TCR CDR3, a first-round RT-PCR used the HTBI primer set. A single record per CDR3 protein comes from TCRdb applying MiXCR to the multiplex PCR reads. The table records roughly 700,000 distinct CDR3 sequences, 14% of them present only once. Germline V gives CDR1 SGHTA, CDR2 FQGNSA. Trimming cost V 4 bases and J 10 bases; bases outside gene matches: 6. CDR3 length: 15 amino acids.

The TCR comes from a woman aged 18-29 years with Graves' hyperthyroidism. V and J are TRBV7-2 and TRBJ2-1; TRBD2 matches at 14 bases. The sequenced material came from blood. CDR3 residues: CASSWGLAGAREQFF. CDR3 nucleotides: TGTGCCAGCAGCTGGGGACTAGCGGGAGCGAGGGAGCAGTTCTTC.